Following are 8 T cell receptor beta chains from one sample sequenced in a study of blood T cell repertoires in COVID-19. The data were produced by immunoSEQ multiplex PCR, yet TCRdb's version contains in-frame clones alone and is incomplete. The sample shows 310,000 or so clones, roughly 89% of them seen only once. The sequenced material came from PBMCs or T cells enriched from blood (not recorded which). The receptors derive from a woman between 18 and 30 years old who had recovered from COVID-19.

This clone is medium-sized (0.01 to 0.1%) in the sample. CDR3 nucleotide sequence: TGTGCCAGCAGTTTATCCCTCGGACAGGCTTTCTACGAGCAGTACTTC. Translated, it gives CASSLSLGQAFYEQYF. This chain joins TRBV27 and TRBJ2-7, with 7 bases fitting TRBD1. The trim removed 0 bases at V and 3 bases at J, leaving 8 bases unmatched. The CDR3 contains 16 residues. The germline CDR1 and CDR2 sequences are MNHEY and SMNVEV (reference sequence).

J is TRBJ1-2 and V is TRBV20-1; D is perhaps TRBD1 (6 bases). The CDR3 is 13 amino acids. Germline V CDR1 and CDR2: DFQATT, SNEGSKA (reference sequence). V was pared by 3 bases and J by 2 bases, with 10 bases between. The CDR3 here is CSASNRVNYGYTF. The CDR3 DNA reads as TGCAGTGCTAGTAACAGGGTGAACTATGGCTACACCTTC.

V gene TRBV3-1 (or the pseudogene TRBV3-2) combines with J gene TRBJ2-1; D might be TRBD2 (6 bases). V was shortened by 0 bases and J by 8 bases, with 14 bases between the two germline ends. This CDR3 contains 15 residues. CDR1 LGHDT and CDR2 YNNKEL come from the germline V gene (reference sequence). The CDR3 loop reads CASSQDAWRGYEQFF. CDR3 DNA: TGTGCCAGCAGCCAAGATGCGTGGAGGGGCTATGAGCAGTTCTTC.

This clone was seen once. As DNA, the CDR3 is TGTGCTTCGGGCTGGAGGGGCAATCAGCCCCAGCATTTT. It specifies CASGWRGNQPQHF. The V gene is TRBV28, the J gene TRBJ1-5; D unresolved. Germline CDR1 and CDR2: MDHEN and SYDVKM. The length of the CDR3 is 13 residues.

The chain is built from TRBV28 and TRBJ1-2; D remains ambiguous. V shed 6 bases and J shed 3 bases, with 5 bases lying between them. CDR1 MDHEN and CDR2 SYDVKM come from the germline V gene. The CDR3 is made up of 11 amino acids. CDR3 residues: CASRRDYGYTF. The CDR3 region has the DNA TGTGCCAGCAGGCGGGACTATGGCTACACCTTC.

CDR3 loop: CASSVGAGGTGELFF. CDR3 sequence (DNA): TGTGCCAGCAGCGTAGGAGCGGGGGGCACCGGGGAGCTGTTTTTT. The chain carries TRBV9 and TRBJ2-2, with 9 bases lining up with TRBD2. Germline CDR1 reads SGDLS; CDR2 reads YYNGEE. V gave up 0 bases and J gave up 4 bases; unmatched junction bases: 1. CDR3 size: 15 residues.

The V gene is TRBV5-1, the J gene TRBJ2-1; 9 nucleotides line up with TRBD2. The CDR3 extends over 16 amino acids. V lost 4 bases and J lost 7; bases outside the gene matches: 12. Germline V lookup: CDR1 SGHRS, CDR2 YFSETQ. The CDR3 sequence: CASSDSPSGTGNEQFF. In DNA, the CDR3 is TGCGCCAGCAGCGATAGCCCTAGCGGGACGGGGAATGAGCAGTTCTTC.

V and J are TRBV11-3 and TRBJ2-1, with D possibly matching TRBD1 (7 bases). Germline V lookup: CDR1 SGHNT, CDR2 YENEEA. The germline V and J ends were trimmed by 3 bases and 5 bases, with 14 bases remaining between them. This CDR3 has 15 amino acids. As DNA, the CDR3 is TGTGCCAGCAGCTTTCAGGGGGGCCGGGACAATGAGCAGTTCTTC. Translating it yields CASSFQGGRDNEQFF.